This T cell receptor beta chain was found in a study of beta chain features in type 1 diabetes. cDNA synthesis used the whole RNA isolate, giving expressed TCRB sequences. The protocol was immunoSEQ multiplex PCR, while the TCRdb copy is restricted to in-frame clones and leaves out a portion. The sample yields a few hundred thousand clones, around 10% seen once. This CDR3 is 15 amino acids long. The germline V gene encodes CDR1 SGHTA and CDR2 FQGNSA. The ends lost 5 bases at V and 4 bases at J; junction bases unmatched: 6. Sequencing used naive CD4+ T cells from blood. This receptor was taken from a woman under 40 in good health. The rearrangement links TRBV7-2 to TRBJ2-1; 9 bases match TRBD1. This CDR3 reads CASSPRQGVYNEQFF. The CDR3 nucleotides read TGTGCCAGCAGCCCCCGACAGGGGGTTTACAATGAGCAGTTCTTC.